These 11 T cell receptor beta chains share one sample of origin, sequenced in a study of CD8 T cells in ankylosing spondylitis. One entry per CDR3 protein, called by TCRdb with MiXCR from the 5' RACE reads. The sample carries approximately 150,000 distinct CDR3 sequences, roughly a third recorded once. The source material was synovial fluid, either unsorted or a sorted T cell fraction (not recorded which). Receptor source: a male donor with ankylosing spondylitis.

The rearrangement joins TRBV20-1 to TRBJ1-3; D is perhaps TRBD1 (6 bases). This CDR3 spans 14 amino acids. CDR1 is DFQATT, CDR2 SNEGSKA, per germline (reference sequence). The V end lost 2 bases, the J end lost 3 bases, and 11 bases lay between the germline ends. The chain's CDR3 is CSARTGGDGNTIYF. The CDR3 bases are TGCAGTGCTAGAACGGGGGGCGATGGAAACACCATATATTTT.

In the case of this clonotype: This may be a read error: a much more frequent sequence differs by one nucleotide. This chain connects TRBV7-2 to TRBJ2-3; the D gene is possibly TRBD2 (6 bases). CDR1 is SGHTA, CDR2 FQGNSA, per germline. The CDR3 is 15 amino acids. CDR3 DNA sequence: TGTGCCAGCAACTTAAAAGCGGGTGACGCAGATACGCAGTATTTT. Its translation is CASNLKAGDADTQYF.

On this clonotype: Compared with germline, one end of the junction differs, possibly owing to a read error. DNA for the CDR3: TGTGCCTGGAGTGTACTAGCAGCCACCGGGGAGCTGTATTTT. As protein: CAWSVLAATGELYF. The rearrangement joins TRBV30 to TRBJ2-2, with D possibly TRBD2 on 6 matching bases. The CDR3 is made up of 14 amino acids. CDR1 is GTSNPN, CDR2 SVGIG, per germline (reference sequence). Supplemented by reference TRBV30 and TRBJ2-2, the full variable domain reads SQTIHQWPATLVQPVGSPLSLECTVEGTSNPNLYWYRQAAGRGLQLLFYSVGIGQISSEVPQNLSASRPQDRQFILSSKKLLLSDSGFYLCAWSVLAATGELYFGEGSRLTVL.

The chain joins TRBV6-1 to TRBJ2-7; 10 positions match TRBD2. V was clipped by 5 bases and J by 7 bases; unmatched bases: 8. The CDR3 covers 14 residues. Germline V gives CDR1 MNHNS, CDR2 SASEGT. The CDR3 spells CASSNSGRSGEQYF. Written as DNA, the CDR3 is TGTGCCAGCAGTAATAGCGGGAGGTCGGGAGAGCAGTACTTC.

This clonotype was seen repeatedly, ten times or more. The V and J genes are TRBV28 and TRBJ2-7; possible D gene TRBD1, 5 bases. Trimming shortened V by 2 bases and J by 3 bases, and 17 bases separated the two germline ends. The CDR3 is 16 residues long. Germline lookup yields CDR1 MDHEN and CDR2 SYDVKM. CDR3 region: CASSLPGAAVNYEQYF. The CDR3 region has the DNA TGTGCCAGCAGTTTACCTGGGGCAGCCGTCAACTACGAGCAGTACTTC.

This clonotype was detected ten times or more. This chain links TRBV20-1 with TRBJ2-7, with TRBD2 matching 11 bases. Looked up from germline, CDR1 is DFQATT and CDR2 is SNEGSKA (reference sequence). With 5 bases clipped from V and 1 base from J, the junction kept 7 bases outside the gene matches. This CDR3 has 15 amino acids. CDR3 protein: CSAPMVAGGSYEQYF. The DNA of the CDR3 is TGCAGTGCTCCGATGGTAGCGGGAGGGTCCTACGAGCAGTACTTC.

In this sample, this clonotype turned up many times. The chain uses TRBV2 and TRBJ2-7; TRBD2 matches at 7 bases. Losses at the gene ends were 6 bases for V and 7 bases for J; bases not matched to a gene: 6. Germline values: CDR1 SNHLY, CDR2 FYNNEI. The CDR3 extends over 12 amino acids. CDR3 in amino acids: CASRPWEGEQYF. The CDR3 DNA reads as TGTGCCAGCAGACCTTGGGAGGGTGAGCAGTACTTC.

Many counts were recorded for this clonotype. The CDR3 reads CASSGGTGHTGELFF. The CDR3 coding sequence is TGTGCCAGCAGTGGCGGGACAGGGCACACCGGGGAGCTGTTTTTT. V is TRBV2 and J is TRBJ2-2, with 9 bases aligning to TRBD1. The length of the CDR3 is 15 residues. Germline assignment: CDR1 SNHLY and CDR2 FYNNEI. Trimming removed 4 bases from V and 3 bases from J; junction bases left unmatched: 3.

CDR3 protein: CASSPIRPAGELFF. Here the CDR3 DNA reads TGTGCCAGCAGCCCTATTCGGCCCGCCGGGGAGCTGTTTTTT. The chain uses TRBV7-6 and TRBJ2-2; D not certain. The CDR3 length is 14 residues. Germline CDR1 is SGHVS and CDR2 is FNYEAQ. V was shortened by 5 bases and J by 6 bases, with 13 bases between the two germline ends.

This rearrangement joins TRBV20-1 to TRBJ1-4; 9 nucleotides line up with TRBD1. J was trimmed by 8 bases and V by 5 bases; bases with no gene match: 6. Germline CDR1 is DFQATT and CDR2 is SNEGSKA (reference sequence). The CDR3 is made up of 13 amino acids. In nucleotides, the CDR3 is TGCAGTGCTCCGGGACAGGGCATCGAAAAACTGTTTTTT. Translation gives CSAPGQGIEKLFF.

This clonotype was picked up many times. The gene calls are TRBV11-3 and TRBJ1-3; TRBD1 matches 10 bases. Germline assignment: CDR1 SGHNT and CDR2 YENEEA. After removal of 6 bases from V and 2 bases from J, the junction contained 10 bases not matched to a gene. CDR3 length equals 17 residues. The CDR3 loop is CASSFTGTGATGNTIYF. The CDR3 DNA follows: TGTGCCAGCAGTTTCACGGGGACAGGGGCAACTGGAAACACCATATATTTT.